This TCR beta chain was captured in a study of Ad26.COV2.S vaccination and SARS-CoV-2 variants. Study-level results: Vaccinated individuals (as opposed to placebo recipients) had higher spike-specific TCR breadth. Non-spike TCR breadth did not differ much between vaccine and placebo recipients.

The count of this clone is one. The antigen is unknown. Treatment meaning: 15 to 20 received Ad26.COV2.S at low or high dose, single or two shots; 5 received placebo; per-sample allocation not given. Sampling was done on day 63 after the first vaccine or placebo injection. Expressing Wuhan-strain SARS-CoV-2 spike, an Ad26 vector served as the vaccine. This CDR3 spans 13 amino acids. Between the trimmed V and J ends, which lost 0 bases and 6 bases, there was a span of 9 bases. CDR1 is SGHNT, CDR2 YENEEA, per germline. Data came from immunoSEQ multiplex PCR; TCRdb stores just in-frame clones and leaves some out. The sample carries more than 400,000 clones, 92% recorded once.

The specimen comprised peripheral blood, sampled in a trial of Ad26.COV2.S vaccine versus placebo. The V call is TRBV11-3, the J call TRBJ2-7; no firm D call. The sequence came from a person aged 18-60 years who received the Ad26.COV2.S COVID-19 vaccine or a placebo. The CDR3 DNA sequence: TGTGCCAGCAGCTTAGAAGGTGGAAGCGAGCAGTACTTC. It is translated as CASSLEGGSEQYF.